This TCR beta chain was sequenced in a study of response to subunit inactivated influenza vaccine. This clonotype was observed a handful of times. Antigen unknown. General study results and limits: Authors suggested each seasonal influenza vaccination recruits few new T cells.

In germline, CDR1 is DFQATT, CDR2 SNEGSKA (reference sequence). V was trimmed by 0 bases and J by 6 bases, leaving 9 bases between them. There are 13 residues in the CDR3. TCRdb reprocessed the RT-PCR reads with MiXCR, giving one entry per CDR3 protein. The sample lists about 650,000 distinct CDR3 sequences; approximately 14% were seen once. The chain links TRBV20-1 to TRBJ1-5; a weak D match, TRBD1 (5 bases). The material was PBMCs from blood, obtained 12 days after vaccination. The origin of this receptor is a man between 45 and 60 years old who received an inactivated influenza vaccine. DNA of the CDR3: TGCAGTGCTAGAGACCAGGGAGTTCAGCCCCAGCATTTT. Amino acids: CSARDQGVQPQHF.